This TCR beta chain was captured by sequencing in a study of cytomegalovirus exposure and HLA in healthy donors listed by TCRdb under 2017. The study in broad terms: An earlier analysis of roughly 610 of the donors reported under 300 Gb of sequence data and 117 million unique TCR beta sequences obtained from about 200 million T cells. About 300 gigabases of sequencing data and approximately 93 million unique TCR sequences were included in an early release covering about 600 HLA-typed donors. Of the roughly 430 genotyped donors, roughly 85% fell in the genetic ancestry cluster associated with self-reported Caucasian donors. The aim of the study was to test whether cataloging public T cell receptors could identify signatures of past pathogen exposure. Using immunosequencing, the study profiled T cell repertoires from around 670 subjects and related those repertoires to cytomegalovirus serostatus. A separate validation cohort of roughly 130 different subjects was used in addition to the approximately 610-subject first cohort. The study combined high-throughput TCR immunosequencing, statistical association of individual TCRs with disease status, and machine learning to predict cytomegalovirus infection status. A later analysis re-analyzed previously published TCR beta repertoires from 660 or so donors and added high-resolution HLA genotyping to study TCR occurrence patterns. Rather than using new phenotypic data, the later analysis identified candidate immune exposures from TCR beta sequences and from how often those sequences occurred across donors. An earlier analysis of 587 of the donors used high-throughput TCR beta sequencing to judge whether each TCR beta V gene segment behaved as functional or pseudogenic. Alongside the repertoire data, information on donor age, sex, ethnicity and CMV serostatus was compiled. A later genetic analysis took genome-wide SNP genotypes for about three fifths of the 666 donors and used that subset as a discovery cohort. Every repertoire in the discovery cohort had been generated on one and the same sequencing platform. Class I and class II HLA loci were covered by the typing at four-digit resolution. Typing coverage differed by locus: A, B, C, DRB1 and DQB1 were typed in about 629-640 donors, DQA1 in roughly 510, DPA1 in approximately 600, and DPB1 in around 490. Because of strong linkage in the cohort, four or five DR-DQ haplotypes were treated as single units for association and clustering. On average, about 240,000 unique TCR beta nucleotide sequences were sequenced per donor among about 400 genotyped donors of the cohort, with 15% to 20% of those sequences being non-productive.

Library prep was done by the immunoSEQ multiplex PCR assay. For the multiplex PCR, a mixture combining 60 forward primers for TCR Vbeta segments and 13 reverse primers for TCR Jbeta segments was used. The CDR3 region of rearranged TCR beta genes was amplified from genomic DNA with a multiplex PCR assay. Amplified TCR beta libraries were sequenced as 87-base-pair reads on the Illumina HiSeq System. The source study handled its data this way. A later analysis tallied around 87 million unique TCR beta chains across the 666 repertoires, and around 10 million of those chains were shared by two or more donors. A nearest-neighbor algorithm error-corrected the raw reads and collapsed the reads into unique sequences, merging closely related sequences to remove PCR and sequencing errors. To assign V, D and J gene segments, CDR3 sequences were aligned to IMGT reference sequences. For a sequence to be retained, at least a six-nucleotide match to both a V gene segment and a J gene segment was required. Rearrangements were classified as productive when the CDR3 lacked stop codons and remained in frame with V and J, and all other rearrangements were classified as non-productive. CDR3 was defined by IMGT convention, running from the second conserved V-encoded cysteine to the conserved J-encoded phenylalanine. The earlier analysis of about 590 of the donors excluded sequences that lacked an unambiguous match to a single V gene segment. In an earlier analysis of 500 to 750 of the donors, V segments were called functional above 56.7% productive rearrangements and were called segregating when the between-donor standard deviation exceeded 5%. A statistical classification framework was built to diagnose cytomegalovirus status from the catalog of TCR beta chain sequences. In a later analysis, TCR nucleotide sequences were compared against IMGT/GENE-DB human TR gene sequences so that V and J genes could be assigned. In a later analysis, CDR3 sequences and most-parsimonious VDJ recombination scenarios were assigned using the TCRdist pipeline. In a later analysis, each TCR beta chain was defined by its CDR3 amino acid sequence together with its V-gene family, and reads without a unique V-gene family were excluded. A later analysis removed 600 or so highly shared, low-generation-probability nucleotide sequences to deal with suspected cross-contamination and a sequencing artifact. For each public chain, a later analysis derived a clonal expansion index from normalized ranks of inferred template counts within each repertoire. In a later analysis, generation probabilities were computed using a VDJ recombination model fitted to out-of-frame rearrangements, and the results were checked against IGoR. In a later analysis, hypergeometric tests were used to score TCR-TCR, TCR-HLA and TCR-CMV co-occurrence, with a repertoire-size bias correction applied to TCR pairs. A later analysis estimated false discovery rates by permuting HLA or CMV assignments 20 times. In a later analysis, co-occurring TCRs were grouped with DBSCAN, and TCRdist sequence similarity was added when clustering was performed within HLA-allele-positive subsets. Repertoires with fewer than 30,000 or more than 120,000 public chains were left out of co-occurrence clustering, as were about 5 repertoires with anomalous nucleotide sharing. TCRdb obtained this table from immuneACCESS and retained in-frame rearrangements with V and J assigned. These tables miss some clones; where compared with another copy, unresolved V genes account for less than half of the shortfall, and the remainder is unexplained. The D gene and trimming were derived from the DNA, and the V and J assignments and clone size from that table. The table for this sample lists around 94,000 clones; roughly three quarters of them were counted only once. Jointly, the top ten make up roughly 20% of the sample.

CDR1 SGHVS and CDR2 FQNEAQ are derived from the germline V gene. For this chain, trimming is 5 bases at the V end and 5 bases at the J end, and the number of junction bases without a gene match is 8. Spanning cysteine to phenylalanine, the CDR3 consists of 15 amino acids. Just CDR3 DNA is preserved here, 45 bases in frame from base 1. General study outcomes and caveats: Specific HLA alleles were associated with 16,951 TCR beta sequences at a false discovery rate of 0.05 in a later analysis. Strong co-occurrence of HLA alleles, especially DR and DQ, made assigning TCR associations to individual alleles difficult. A later analysis reported that several top co-occurrence clusters appeared linked to parvovirus B19, influenza, CMV and Epstein-Barr virus. A few of the identified cytomegalovirus-associated TCR beta chains were confirmed in vitro to be specific for cytomegalovirus antigens. In both the original and validation cohorts, the classifier was reported to diagnose cytomegalovirus status with high specificity and sensitivity. A total of 150 or so TCR beta chains were listed by the study as associated with cytomegalovirus. In an earlier analysis of around 600 of the donors, most TCR beta V segments were observed in productive rearrangements about 90% or about 30% of the time, broadly matching IMGT annotations. For the cohort, immune exposure information was limited to CMV serostatus. Some IMGT-functional V segments, including TRBV6-2 and TRBV6-3, could not be told apart with the 87-base-pair reads, so those segments were excluded. In a later analysis, the rate of TCR association differed among HLA loci, with DRB1 alleles having the most associated TCRs and HLA-C alleles having the fewest. In this cohort, only TCR beta chains were sequenced, and detectable features were limited by the absence of alpha or paired-chain data. Most CMV-associated TCR beta chains appeared to be HLA-restricted in a later analysis, and the HLA associations seemed to be driven largely by CMV exposure. Correlated functional status among segregating V segments might be attributable to linkage disequilibrium, but an unknown experimental factor could not be ruled out. A group of highly shared sequence variants was considered likely to be a technical artifact of the sequencing pipeline. Compared with the 666-donor mean, donors in an Asian-associated ancestry cluster had fewer N-insertions in productive TCRs, according to a later genetic analysis. Because counts were too low, fewer than 20 rarely observed V segments, including chromosome 9 orphons, were excluded from the earlier analysis of several hundred of the donors. It was suggested by the authors that the approach could potentially be generalized to other disease states and immunological phenotypes. Roughly uniform sequencing depth across donors was assumed in presence/absence analyses, although this assumption may not hold. Because HLA typing was unavailable for some donors at each locus, only the typed subset was used in association tests. In a later analysis, HLA-associated TCR beta chains showed more clonal expansion and lower generation probabilities than non-associated chains that were equally common. V-gene and J-gene trimming of TCR beta chains was associated with a missense DCLRE1C variant in a later genetic analysis, and the association was replicated in an independent cohort. Most TCR sequences were observed very rarely across donors, whereas some public TCRs were present in many individuals. A further reported finding was that TCR beta sequences accurately predicted the HLA-A and HLA-B alleles for most subjects in the first cohort.

Comment on this clone: Its antigen has not been determined. Per-base qualities were not stored, and no clone one base away is much larger.

The cohort consisted of hundreds of healthy bone marrow donors. All cohort members were sampled while nominally healthy, although unrecorded immune exposures were likely present. The donor was CMV seropositive and was included in the group of 300 or so seropositive cohort members. A peripheral blood sample was collected from each donor, and TCR beta sequencing was performed on peripheral blood mononuclear cells. The Qiagen DNeasy Blood Extraction Kit was used to extract genomic DNA from the blood cell samples. Rearrangement joined TRBV7-8 to TRBJ2-5, with 10 bases in between that match TRBD1. The sequenced sample was PBMCs. The TCR sequence derives from a woman aged 55-70 years in good health and CMV-seropositive. DNA sequence: TGTGCCAGCAGCCCGGGGACAGGGGTAAGGGAGACCCAGTACTTC. The translation is CASSPGTGVRETQYF.